This record concerns one T cell receptor beta chain sequence. This clonotype has a count of ten or more. Its antigen is not yet known. No base quality information exists; no much larger clone differs at one position. The data were obtained in a study of Graves' ophthalmopathy and Graves' hyperthyroidism (dated by TCRdb to 2016 to 2019). Study-level background: Peripheral blood was collected at initial diagnosis, prior to any treatment. To explore V-J signatures that separate ophthalmopathy from hyperthyroidism, a discovery set of approximately 100 patients was enrolled, consisting of about 41 with ophthalmopathy and fewer than 60 with stable hyperthyroidism. Once sampling was done, hyperthyroidism patients were given methimazole at a starting dose of 30 mg daily, while ophthalmopathy patients were given high-dose intravenous methylprednisolone. The independent validation cohort included roughly 19 hyperthyroidism patients plus 17 patients who later progressed from hyperthyroidism to ophthalmopathy. In total, approximately 140 blood samples were TCR-sequenced: some 40 ophthalmopathy, some 80 hyperthyroidism and roughly 17 hyperthyroidism-to-ophthalmopathy patients. The study used signatures of the TCR beta repertoire to tell Graves' ophthalmopathy apart from Graves' hyperthyroidism and to predict which patients would progress to ophthalmopathy. T-cell repertoires of thyroid tissue and blood were compared in a handful of hyperthyroidism patients. What the study reported, not specific to this receptor: In validation, the model predicted ophthalmopathy progression with 55% to 71% sensitivity and 72.22% specificity; roughly 11 predicted patients were CT-confirmed with GO in a median of approximately six months. The 13-signature model separated ophthalmopathy from stable hyperthyroidism with around 90% sensitivity and 81% to 82% specificity in cross-validation, and 80%/75% in the test set. Sample size was not statistically predetermined, and group allocation was not concealed from the investigators. Most expanded thyroid clonotypes with a frequency above 0.001 also appeared in blood, which suggests that blood repertoires may reflect the immune response in the thyroid.

The germline V gene supplies CDR1 SGDLS and CDR2 YYNGEE. V gives up 3 bases and J gives up 0 bases, and the segment between their germline ends measures 15 bases. CDR3 length: 16 amino acids, cysteine to phenylalanine. Solely the CDR3 DNA is kept, with 48 bases framed from the first base. The ophthalmopathy patients had moderately to severely active disease, with a Clinical Activity Score of 3 or higher, a NOSPECS grade of 4 or higher, and a disease duration of less than 3 months. Patients with other autoimmune diseases, uncontrolled infections, pregnancy or lactation were excluded. Diagnosis was based on clinical symptoms, serum thyroxine, TRAb, thyroid ultrasound and orbital computed tomography. PBMCs were isolated from about 10 ml of fresh peripheral blood by Ficoll-Paque density gradient centrifugation. Total RNA was extracted with Trizol reagent and quality-checked on an Agilent 2100 Bioanalyzer.

For repertoire sequencing, TCR beta CDR3 regions were amplified from RNA transcripts. HTBI primers and the Qiagen OneStep RT-PCR kit were used in a first-round RT-PCR, which was followed by a second-round multiplex PCR, size selection and purification. The libraries underwent paired-end sequencing with 100 bp reads on an Illumina HiSeq2000. Per the source publication's procedure: SOAPnuke was used to process the reads, removing any read that contained adapters or uncalled bases, had a mean Phred below 15, or lacked an exact match to the constant primer or identifier. High-quality paired reads were merged with COPE v1.2.5. Each unique nucleotide sequence was defined as a clonotype, and clonotypes were aligned to IMGT TRB V, D and J references with MiTCR v1.1. Only V-J combinations with frequency above 0.0001 were analysed, covering about 99% of repertoires. A TCR clonal expansion and chaos score per V-J combination was defined as the ratio of F50 clonal expansion to chaos observed in the TCRdist matrix. Welch's t-statistics and random forest were used to narrow the features down to roughly twelve V-J combinations, which were then fed into a naive Bayes classifier. Thyroid-blood repertoire similarity was quantified with the Morisita-Horn index. The public reads were run again by TCRdb, first through fastp at Q25 and then through MiXCR, and only productive beta chains were kept. CDR3 protein sequences are deduplicated, and each keeps its most common genes and DNA. TCRdb's processing, not the authors' own work, is the source of the V and J calls. In this sample the table shows some 750,000 distinct CDR3 sequences, roughly two fifths of which occur a single time. Around 40% of the sample belongs to the ten largest clones.

This clonotype originated in an adult man with Graves' ophthalmopathy. Sequenced material: peripheral blood. The rearranged segments are TRBV9 and TRBJ1-1; TRBD1 is a possible D gene, resting on 6 matching bases. The DNA reads as follows: TGTGCCAGCAGCGGAGGATTCGGGACACTGAACACTGAAGCTTTCTTT. It specifies CASSGGFGTLNTEAFF.